This T cell receptor beta chain appears in the sequencing data of a study of blood T cell repertoires in COVID-19. Study-level background: COVID-19 samples from acute and convalescent phases originated in the United States, Italy and Spain.

Measured with immunoSEQ multiplex PCR; TCRdb has only the in-frame clones, and not every one. This sample has 200,000 to 250,000 clones, with approximately 84% found just once. CDR1 and CDR2 from the germline V gene are MNHEY and SVGAGI. V was cut by 0 bases and J by 6 bases, with 9 bases left in between. CDR3 size: 15 residues. The sequenced sample consisted of PBMCs or T cells enriched from blood (not recorded which). This TCR derives from a man aged 55-75 years who had recovered from COVID-19. This chain connects TRBV6-5 to TRBJ1-6; maybe TRBD1 (5 bases). The CDR3 region is CASSYSPGGNSPLHF. The CDR3 DNA is TGTGCCAGCAGTTACTCTCCCGGGGGTAATTCACCCCTCCACTTT.